This T cell receptor beta chain comes out of a study of blood T cell repertoires in COVID-19. Study in general: Some COVID-19 samples were acute and others convalescent; all came from the United States, Italy and Spain. The cDNA or gDNA used as material had been derived from T cells, B-cell-depleted T cells, or PBMCs.

The J segment lost 4 bases and the V segment lost 2 bases, leaving 2 bases of the junction unmatched. This CDR3 region has 15 residues. Germline CDR1 reads LGHDT; CDR2 reads YNNKEL (reference sequence). Sequenced by immunoSEQ multiplex PCR; TCRdb stores in-frame clones only, minus some. The sample gives around 300,000 clones, 70% to 90% of which show up once; 3.7% is in the top ten. The genes are TRBV3-1 (or the pseudogene TRBV3-2) and TRBJ2-3; the match to TRBD2 covers 11 bases. Sample: peripheral blood. The origin of this receptor is a woman in her forties with acute or convalescent COVID-19. CDR3 sequence: CASSQLAGGSDTQYF. The CDR3 region has the DNA TGTGCCAGCAGCCAACTAGCGGGGGGTTCAGATACGCAGTATTTT.